In its sample, the clone carrying this TCR beta chain was seen many times. These data are taken from a study of neurological immune-mediated disorders. MiXCR, applied by TCRdb to the 5' RACE reads, yields one record per CDR3 protein. The top ten clones hold under 3.5% of a sample with 85,000 to 110,000 distinct CDR3 sequences, approximately 10% of them seen once. Time point given: longitudinal time-point 3. This CDR3 has 16 amino acids. The V gene end was trimmed by 0 bases and the J gene end by 7 bases; junction bases not matched to a gene: 8. Germline V gene data show CDR1 as MGHRA and CDR2 as YSYEKL.

The sequencing input was PBMCs. The chain recombines TRBV4-1 with TRBJ2-5, with 10 bases lining up with TRBD2. The sequence derives from a female donor with HTLV-1-associated myelopathy (HAM/TSP). DNA for the CDR3: TGCGCCAGCAGCCAAGAAATGGCGTCTAGCGGGGGGACCCAGTACTTC. Its translation: CASSQEMASSGGTQYF.